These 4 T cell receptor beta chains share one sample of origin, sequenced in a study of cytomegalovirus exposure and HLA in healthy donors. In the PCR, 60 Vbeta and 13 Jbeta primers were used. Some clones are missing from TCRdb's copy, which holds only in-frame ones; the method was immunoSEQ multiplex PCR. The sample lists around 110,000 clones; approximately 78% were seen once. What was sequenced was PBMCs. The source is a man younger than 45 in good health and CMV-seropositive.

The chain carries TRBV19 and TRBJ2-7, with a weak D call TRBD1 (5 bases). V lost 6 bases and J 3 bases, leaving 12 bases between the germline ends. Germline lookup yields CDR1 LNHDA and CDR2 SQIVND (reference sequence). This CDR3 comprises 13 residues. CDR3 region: CASSLTAIYEQYF. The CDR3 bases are TGTGCCAGTAGCTTGACAGCAATCTACGAGCAGTACTTC.

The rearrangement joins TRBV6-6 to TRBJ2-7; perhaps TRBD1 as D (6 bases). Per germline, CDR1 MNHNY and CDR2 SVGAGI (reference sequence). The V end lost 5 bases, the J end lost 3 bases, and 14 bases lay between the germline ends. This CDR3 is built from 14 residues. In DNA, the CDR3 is TGTGCCAGCAGTCGAACTACAGGGAACTACGAGCAGTACTTC. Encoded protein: CASSRTTGNYEQYF.

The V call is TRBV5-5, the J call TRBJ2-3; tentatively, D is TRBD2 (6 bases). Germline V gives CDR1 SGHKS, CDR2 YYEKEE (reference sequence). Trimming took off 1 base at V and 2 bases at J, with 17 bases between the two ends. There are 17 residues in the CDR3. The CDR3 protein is CASSLKPPGEYTDTQYF. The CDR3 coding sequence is TGTGCCAGCAGCTTGAAACCACCGGGAGAATACACAGATACGCAGTATTTT.

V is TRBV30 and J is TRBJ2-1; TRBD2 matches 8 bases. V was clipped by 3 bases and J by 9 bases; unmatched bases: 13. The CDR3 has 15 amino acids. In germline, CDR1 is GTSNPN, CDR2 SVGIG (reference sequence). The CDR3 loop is CAWRLGGAGVREQFF. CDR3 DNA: TGTGCCTGGAGACTCGGGGGAGCGGGAGTTCGTGAGCAGTTCTTC.